Each of the 15 T cell receptor beta chains below was sequenced from the same sample in a study of blood T cell repertoires in COVID-19. Sequencing used immunoSEQ multiplex PCR; TCRdb keeps in-frame clones, though not all of them. The repertoire holds some 350,000 clones, with 80% to 90% as singletons. Material: PBMCs or T cells enriched from blood (not recorded which). The origin of the receptors is a woman aged 25 to 39 who had recovered from COVID-19.

The V and J genes are TRBV5-1 and TRBJ1-6; 10 bases fit TRBD1. CDR1 and CDR2 from the germline V gene are SGHRS and YFSETQ. The V gene end was trimmed by 6 bases and the J gene end by 8 bases; junction bases not matched to a gene: 5. The CDR3 runs 14 residues. CDR3 residues: CASNFGTGDSPLHF. The CDR3, as DNA: TGCGCCAGCAACTTTGGGACAGGGGATTCACCCCTCCACTTT.

The V gene is TRBV3-1 (or the pseudogene TRBV3-2), the J gene TRBJ1-3; D unresolved. CDR1 and CDR2 (germline): LGHDT, YNNKEL (reference sequence). This CDR3 is 15 amino acids long. The V gene lost 0 bases and the J gene lost 0 bases, with 6 bases spanning the gap. CDR3 coding DNA: TGTGCCAGCAGCCAAGACGGGAGCTCTGGAAACACCATATATTTT. Its translation: CASSQDGSSGNTIYF.

The V and J genes are TRBV15 and TRBJ1-1, with TRBD1 matching over 10 bases. Losses at the gene ends were 0 bases for V and 11 bases for J; bases not matched to a gene: 3. Germline V gives CDR1 LNHNV, CDR2 YYDKDF (reference sequence). The CDR3 spans 13 residues. The CDR3 here is CATSRDLDRGAFF. The CDR3 DNA reads TGTGCCACCAGCAGAGATCTGGACAGGGGGGCTTTCTTT. Full variable domain (remainder filled in from reference TRBV15 and TRBJ1-1): DAMVIQNPRYQVTQFGKPVTLSCSQTLNHNVMYWYQQKSSQAPKLLFHYYDKDFNNEADTPDNFQSRRPNTSFCFLDIRSPGLGDTAMYLCATSRDLDRGAFFGQGTRLTVV.

This clone appeared a single time. CDR3 amino acids: CASSSDGAGANVLTF. For the CDR3, the DNA is TGTGCCAGCAGTTCCGACGGGGCTGGGGCCAACGTCCTGACTTTC. The rearrangement uses TRBV6-5 and TRBJ2-6, with D perhaps TRBD2 (5 bases). The germline gives CDR1 MNHEY, CDR2 SVGAGI. Trimming removed 4 bases from V and 2 bases from J, with 9 bases in between. The CDR3 is made up of 15 amino acids.

V gene TRBV30 combines with J gene TRBJ1-2; D remains unclear. Germline V lookup: CDR1 GTSNPN, CDR2 SVGIG (reference sequence). The germline V and J ends were trimmed by 2 bases and 6 bases, with 19 bases remaining between them. This CDR3 comprises 15 residues. The CDR3 region is CAWSTPRKGVDGYTF. Written as DNA, the CDR3 is TGTGCCTGGAGTACACCCCGGAAGGGAGTGGATGGCTACACCTTC.

This rearrangement joins TRBV7-2 to TRBJ1-1, with D perhaps TRBD1 (6 bases). The CDR3 extends over 15 amino acids. Trimming left V 4 bases short and J 5 bases short, with 17 bases between. Germline V CDR1 and CDR2: SGHTA, FQGNSA. CDR3 sequence (DNA): TGTGCCAGCAGCTCTATAGCGGGGGCGAGGACTGAAGCTTTCTTT. It codes for CASSSIAGARTEAFF.

The chain combines TRBV6-5 with TRBJ1-1; 9 nucleotides align to TRBD1. Looked up from germline, CDR1 is MNHEY and CDR2 is SVGAGI. This CDR3 is built from 14 residues. J was trimmed by 5 bases and V by 5 bases; bases with no gene match: 6. The CDR3 loop reads CASSPGQGRTEAFF. In nucleotides, the CDR3 is TGTGCCAGCAGTCCCGGACAGGGGAGGACTGAAGCTTTCTTT.

The chain has TRBV6-5 and TRBJ1-4, with D hard to call. The ends were cut back, 6 bases at V and 8 bases at J, with 16 bases in the middle. The germline V gene has CDR1 MNHEY and CDR2 SVGAGI. The CDR3 extends over 14 amino acids. The CDR3 loop is CASRDRGRREKLFF. The CDR3 DNA reads TGTGCCAGCAGAGACCGGGGTAGGAGGGAAAAACTGTTTTTT.

This rearrangement joins TRBV5-1 to TRBJ2-3, with D hard to call. The CDR3 length is 14 residues. Germline lookup yields CDR1 SGHRS and CDR2 YFSETQ. V dropped 0 bases and J dropped 0 bases, with 5 bases sitting between them. DNA for the CDR3: TGCGCCAGCAGCTTGGAAGAGAGCACAGATACGCAGTATTTT. Amino acids: CASSLEESTDTQYF.

The CDR3 region is CASSQLRALTGNTIYF. CDR3 bases: TGCGCCAGCAGCCAACTCAGGGCCTTGACTGGAAACACCATATATTTT. The rearrangement uses TRBV4-1 and TRBJ1-3; maybe TRBD1 (5 bases). With 2 bases removed from V and 2 bases from J, the gap between germline ends came to 13 bases. The CDR3 sequence is 16 residues long. Germline V lookup: CDR1 MGHRA, CDR2 YSYEKL.

This clone appeared a single time. The V and J genes are TRBV27 and TRBJ2-3, with D perhaps TRBD2 (5 bases). CDR1 MNHEY and CDR2 SMNVEV come from the germline V gene (reference sequence). V was shortened by 0 bases and J by 2 bases, with 15 bases between the two germline ends. The CDR3 spans 17 residues. Written as DNA, the CDR3 is TGTGCCAGCAGTTTATCGGCCGTTTTACTAGTCACAGATACGCAGTATTTT. It specifies CASSLSAVLLVTDTQYF.

In DNA form, the CDR3 reads TGTGCCAGCAGCTCGCACTCGATATCTTCCGGGGAGCTGTTTTTT. This encodes CASSSHSISSGELFF. This chain links TRBV5-5 with TRBJ2-2; no clear D gene. The CDR3 is 15 residues long. Trimming took 3 bases from V and 6 from J, leaving 15 bases between them. CDR1 and CDR2 from the germline V gene are SGHKS and YYEKEE (reference sequence).

This chain joins TRBV5-6 and TRBJ1-2; D is ambiguous. Germline V CDR1 and CDR2: SGHDT, YYEEEE. V was clipped by 4 bases and J by 5 bases, with 12 bases between them. The CDR3 is made up of 13 amino acids. The CDR3 DNA reads TGTGCCAGCAGCCCACGGAGGCTGTATGGCTACACCTTC. Its protein is CASSPRRLYGYTF.

The chain joins TRBV6-2 or TRBV6-3 to TRBJ1-5, with 7 bases lining up with TRBD1. The length of the CDR3 is 17 residues. Trimming at V came to 5 bases and at J to 1 base, leaving 11 bases not matched to a gene. Germline assignment: CDR1 MNHEY and CDR2 SVGEGT. As DNA, the CDR3 is TGTGCCAGCAGTACGACACGGACAGGAGACAGCAATCAGCCCCAGCATTTT. Its protein product is CASSTTRTGDSNQPQHF.

The chain employs TRBV15 and TRBJ1-5; D remains ambiguous. Trimming stripped 2 bases from V and 2 bases from J, with 10 bases between. Germline lookup yields CDR1 LNHNV and CDR2 YYDKDF (reference sequence). The CDR3 has 15 residues. The CDR3 reads CATSRPGSRNQPQHF. DNA for the CDR3: TGTGCCACCAGCAGACCCGGGAGTCGCAATCAGCCCCAGCATTTT.